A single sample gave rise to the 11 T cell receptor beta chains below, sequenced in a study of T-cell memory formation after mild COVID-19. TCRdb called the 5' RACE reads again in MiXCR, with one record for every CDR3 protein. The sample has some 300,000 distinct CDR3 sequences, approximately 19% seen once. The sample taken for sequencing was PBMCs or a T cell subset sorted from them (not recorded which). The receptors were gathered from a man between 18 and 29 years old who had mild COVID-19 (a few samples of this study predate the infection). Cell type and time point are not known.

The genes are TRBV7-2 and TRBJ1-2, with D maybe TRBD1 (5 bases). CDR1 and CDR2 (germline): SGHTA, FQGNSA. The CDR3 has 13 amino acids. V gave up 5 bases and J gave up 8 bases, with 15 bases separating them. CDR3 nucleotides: TGTGCCAGCAGCGACCCCAATGGGGGAGGCTACACCTTC. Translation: CASSDPNGGGYTF.

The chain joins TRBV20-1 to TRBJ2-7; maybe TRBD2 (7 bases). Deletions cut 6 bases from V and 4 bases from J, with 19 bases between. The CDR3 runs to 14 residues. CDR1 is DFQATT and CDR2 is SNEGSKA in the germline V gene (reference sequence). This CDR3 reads CSASRGAGPYEQYF. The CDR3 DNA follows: TGCAGTGCCAGCCGGGGGGCCGGTCCATACGAGCAGTACTTC.

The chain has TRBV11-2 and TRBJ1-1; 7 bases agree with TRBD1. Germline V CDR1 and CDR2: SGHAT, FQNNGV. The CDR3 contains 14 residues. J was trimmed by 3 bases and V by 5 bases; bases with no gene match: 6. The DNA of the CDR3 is TGTGCCAGCAGCGCAGGGGGTGTGTACACTGAAGCTTTCTTT. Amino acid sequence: CASSAGGVYTEAFF.

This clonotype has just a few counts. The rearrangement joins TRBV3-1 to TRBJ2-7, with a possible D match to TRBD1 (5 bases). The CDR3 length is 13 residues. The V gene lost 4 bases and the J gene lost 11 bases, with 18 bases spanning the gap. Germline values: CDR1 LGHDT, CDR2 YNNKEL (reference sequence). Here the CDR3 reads CASSLQGVREKYF. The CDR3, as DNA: TGTGCCAGCAGCCTCCAAGGGGTCCGTGAGAAGTACTTC.

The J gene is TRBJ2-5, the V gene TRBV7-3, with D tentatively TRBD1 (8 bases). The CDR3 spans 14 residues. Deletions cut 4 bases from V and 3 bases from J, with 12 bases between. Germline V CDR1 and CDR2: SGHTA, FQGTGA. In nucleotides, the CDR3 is TGTGCCAGCAGCTCACAGGGGGGGGAAGAGACCCAGTACTTC. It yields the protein CASSSQGGEETQYF.

The DNA for the CDR3 is TGCGCCAGCAGCCTTCGGACTAGCGGGGGGGAACAAGAGACCCAGTACTTC. This codes for CASSLRTSGGEQETQYF. This sequence joins TRBV5-1 and TRBJ2-5; 15 bases agree with TRBD2. V dropped 4 bases and J dropped 2; count of bases not matched to a gene: 6. CDR1 is SGHRS and CDR2 is YFSETQ in the germline V gene. This CDR3 region has 17 residues.

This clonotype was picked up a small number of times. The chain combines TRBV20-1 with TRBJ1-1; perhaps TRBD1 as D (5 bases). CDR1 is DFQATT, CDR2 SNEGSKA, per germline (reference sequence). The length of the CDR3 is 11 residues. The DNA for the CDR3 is TGCAGCGCGGAGGGGTTTGGTGAAGCTTTCTTT. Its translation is CSAEGFGEAFF.

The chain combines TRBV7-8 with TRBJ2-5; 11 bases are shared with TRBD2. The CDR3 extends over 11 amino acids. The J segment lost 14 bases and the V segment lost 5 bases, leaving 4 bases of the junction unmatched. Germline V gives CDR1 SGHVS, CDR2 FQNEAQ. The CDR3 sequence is CASSTGTSGYF. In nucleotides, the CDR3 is TGTGCCAGCAGCACTGGGACTAGCGGATACTTC. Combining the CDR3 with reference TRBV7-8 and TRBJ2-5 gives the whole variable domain GAGVSQSPRYKVAKRGQDVALRCDPISGHVSLFWYQQALGQGPEFLTYFQNEAQLDKSGLPSDRFFAERPEGSVSTLKIQRTQQEDSAVYLCASSTGTSGYFGPGTRLLVL.

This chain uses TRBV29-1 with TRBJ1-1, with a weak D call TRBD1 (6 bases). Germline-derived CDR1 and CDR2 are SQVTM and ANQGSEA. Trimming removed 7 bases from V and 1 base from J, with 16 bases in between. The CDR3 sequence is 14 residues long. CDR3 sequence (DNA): TGCAGCGCCGTCCCAGGGGCATGGAACACTGAAGCTTTCTTT. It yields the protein CSAVPGAWNTEAFF. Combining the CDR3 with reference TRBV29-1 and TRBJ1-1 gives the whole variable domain SAVISQKPSRDICQRGTSLTIQCQVDSQVTMMFWYRQQPGQSLTLIATANQGSEATYESGFVIDKFPISRPNLTFSTLTVSNMSPEDSSIYLCSAVPGAWNTEAFFGQGTRLTVV.

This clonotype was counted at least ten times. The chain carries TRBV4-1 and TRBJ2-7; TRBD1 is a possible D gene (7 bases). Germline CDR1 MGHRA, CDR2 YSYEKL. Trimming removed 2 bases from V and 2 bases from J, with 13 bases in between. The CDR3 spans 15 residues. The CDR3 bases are TGCGCCAGCAGCCAACGCCAGGGGGGACCCTACGAGCAGTACTTC. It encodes CASSQRQGGPYEQYF.

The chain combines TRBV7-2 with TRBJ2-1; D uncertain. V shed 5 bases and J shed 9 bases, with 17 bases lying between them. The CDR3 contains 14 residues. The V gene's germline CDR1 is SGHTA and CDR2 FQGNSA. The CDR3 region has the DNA TGTGCCAGCAGCGATCAGTCGGCAGCGAGTGAGCAGTTCTTC. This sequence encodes CASSDQSAASEQFF. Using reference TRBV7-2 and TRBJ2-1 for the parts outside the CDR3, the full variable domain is GAGVSQSPSNKVTEKGKDVELRCDPISGHTALYWYRQSLGQGLEFLIYFQGNSAPDKSGLPSDRFSAERTGGSVSTLTIQRTQQEDSAVYLCASSDQSAASEQFFGPGTRLTVL.